This T cell receptor beta chain is from a study of blood T cell repertoires in COVID-19. Repertoires were generated with immunoSEQ multiplex PCR, while TCRdb's copy carries only in-frame clones and drops some. This sample has 210,000 or so clones, with less than 85% found just once. V lost 5 bases to trimming and J lost 0 bases, with 22 bases between them. Germline V gene data show CDR1 as SGHTA and CDR2 as FQGTGA. This CDR3 is 18 amino acids long. In its sample, this clone was seen once. Sequenced: peripheral blood. The TCR originated in a man between 45 and 60 years old who had recovered from COVID-19. The V and J genes are TRBV7-3 and TRBJ1-1, with D possibly matching TRBD1 (6 bases). Here the CDR3 reads CASSQGGASPSMNTEAFF. CDR3 in DNA: TGTGCCAGCAGCCAAGGGGGAGCCAGCCCGTCAATGAACACTGAAGCTTTCTTT.